The text below deals with one T cell receptor (beta chain). The antigen remains undetermined. These data come from a study of cytomegalovirus exposure and HLA in healthy donors. Findings and limits, study-wide: Later analysis indicated greater clonal expansion among HLA-associated TCR beta chains than among equally common other chains. TCR beta sequences reportedly predicted most subjects' HLA-A and HLA-B alleles accurately.

V gave up 11 bases and J gave up 0 bases, with 8 bases separating them. Germline V CDR1 and CDR2: SNHLY, FYNNEI. This CDR3 region has 13 residues. 13 Jbeta primers and 60 Vbeta primers were used for the PCR. The repertoire was sequenced with immunoSEQ multiplex PCR; TCRdb's copy has only in-frame clones and lacks some. The repertoire holds about 110,000 clones, with 60% to 85% as singletons. The rearrangement links TRBV2 to TRBJ1-6; D gene uncertain. This TCR was sampled from a woman aged 55-70 years in good health and CMV-seropositive. Sequenced material: PBMCs. For the CDR3, the DNA is TGTGCCGGAAGGAGCTCCTATAATTCACCCCTCCACTTT. It specifies CAGRSSYNSPLHF.